This T cell receptor beta chain stems from a study of blood T cell repertoires in COVID-19. Across the study: Sources were T cells, B-cell-depleted T cells, or PBMCs; the material itself was cDNA or gDNA.

Assay used: immunoSEQ multiplex PCR; TCRdb lists only in-frame clones, some missing. Found here are roughly 180,000 clones, roughly 80% of them singletons; the top ten hold roughly 6.3%. Trimming stripped 3 bases from V and 2 bases from J, with 11 bases between. CDR1 SGHDT and CDR2 YYEEEE come from the germline V gene. This CDR3 is built from 14 residues. This rearrangement joins TRBV5-6 to TRBJ1-1; D perhaps matches TRBD1 (5 bases). The sequence was collected from a human donor in a cohort sampled during active COVID-19. Sequences were obtained from peripheral blood. The CDR3 sequence is CASSSGRVNTEAFF. As DNA, the CDR3 is TGTGCCAGCAGCTCTGGCAGGGTCAACACTGAAGCTTTCTTT.